This note documents a single T cell receptor beta chain sequence. What antigen it recognizes has not been identified. Base qualities are missing; no much larger clone stands one base away. Patients with a history of autoimmune disease or receiving systemic immunosuppression were excluded from the trial. Peripheral blood for TCR sequencing was drawn from every dose cohort at baseline, at cycle 4 day 1 and at cycle 7 day 1. Samples were obtained from an open-label, multicenter, first-in-human phase I dose-escalation trial of ivuxolimab. Adults with locally advanced or metastatic melanoma, renal cell, hepatocellular, or head and neck squamous cell carcinoma were enrolled in the trial. Before TCR sequencing, CD4+ T cells and CD8+ T cells from peripheral blood were sorted into separate populations. V is trimmed back by 6 bases and J by 3 bases, and the junction contains 15 bases that no gene match accounts for. The germline V gene yields MGHRA for CDR1 and YSYEKL for CDR2. The CDR3 sequence holds 17 residues, the cysteine and phenylalanine included. The DNA shown is the 51-base CDR3, in frame from base 1.

This record belongs to a study of OX40 agonist ivuxolimab in advanced cancers. A note on the overall study: Ivuxolimab was a fully human IgG2 agonistic monoclonal antibody targeting the costimulatory receptor OX40 (CD134). Intravenous ivuxolimab was administered to patients every 2 weeks at six dose levels: 0.01, 0.1, 0.3, 1.5, 3 and 10 mg/kg. Of the 50 or so patients in dose escalation, about 19 had hepatocellular carcinoma, roughly 15 had melanoma, 9 had renal cell carcinoma and 9 had head and neck cancer. In the dose-escalation cohort, roughly 82% of patients were male, and the mean age was around 65 years with a range of about 20 to 79. Patients were allowed to have had prior anti-PD-1, anti-PD-L1 or anti-CTLA-4 therapy, and less than 45% of the dose-escalation patients had previously received checkpoint inhibitors. Partial responses occurred in three dose-escalation patients: two with cutaneous melanoma and one with hepatocellular carcinoma. The purpose of peripheral TCRbeta sequencing was to test whether ivuxolimab changed TCR sequence diversity and led to clonal T-cell expansion. The paper reports the monotherapy dose-escalation portion (N = 52 patients) of the phase I ivuxolimab trial. Broader findings and caveats from the paper: In the 0.1-3.0 mg/kg groups, partial responders were among the patients with the lowest normalized peripheral clonal expansion, particularly in CD8+ T cells. On average, CD8+ T cells showed more expanded clones than CD4+ T cells after ivuxolimab. The antigen specificity of the peripheral T cells that underwent clonal expansion was not determined. Low levels of normalized T-cell clonal expansion were also seen in some patients who did not respond. At doses from 0.1 to 3.0 mg/kg, clonal expansion was seen in both CD4+ and CD8+ blood T cells between baseline and week 6.

For sequencing of the TCRbeta CDR3 region, genomic DNA was extracted from the sorted cells. The immunoSEQ Assay was used to sequence the TCRbeta CDR3 regions. What TCRdb holds here is the immuneACCESS table cut down to in-frame rearrangements. Part of the clones is not present; checked against another copy, under half of the missing clones reflect an unresolved V gene, and the others are unexplained. For this sample there are 50,000 to 65,000 clones; roughly 85% appear just once. 5% of the sample is taken by the ten largest. The receptor was derived from an adult with an advanced solid tumor such as melanoma, head and neck, liver or kidney cancer. Sequenced here: CD4+ or CD8+ T cells sorted from blood, sampled in a trial of the OX40 agonist ivuxolimab. The V and J segments used are TRBV4-1 and TRBJ1-1; 8 middle bases align to TRBD1. In nucleotide form, the sequence is TGCGCCAGCAGTATTCTCTACAGGGGGGAGGGGTACACTGAAGCTTTCTTT. Its translation reads: CASSILYRGEGYTEAFF.